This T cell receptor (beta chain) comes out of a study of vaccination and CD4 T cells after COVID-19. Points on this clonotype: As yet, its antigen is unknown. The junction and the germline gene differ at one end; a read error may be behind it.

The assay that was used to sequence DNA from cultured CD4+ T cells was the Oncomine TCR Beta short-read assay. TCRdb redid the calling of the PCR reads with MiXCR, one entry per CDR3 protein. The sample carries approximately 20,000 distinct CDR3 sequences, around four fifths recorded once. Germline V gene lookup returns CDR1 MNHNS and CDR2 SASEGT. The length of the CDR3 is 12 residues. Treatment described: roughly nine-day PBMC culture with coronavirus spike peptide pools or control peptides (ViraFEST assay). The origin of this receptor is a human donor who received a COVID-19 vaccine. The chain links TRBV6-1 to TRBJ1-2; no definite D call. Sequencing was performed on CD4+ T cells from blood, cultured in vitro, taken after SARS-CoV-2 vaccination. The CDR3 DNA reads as TGTGCCGGCAGTCTAGGGTTCGATGGCTACACCTTC. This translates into CAGSLGFDGYTF.